This TCR beta chain stems from a study of T cells expressing NK-cell markers. For the study at large: Of eight sequenced donors, seven were HCMV-seropositive and one HCMV-seronegative. Study-level points and caveats: In roughly six donors, dominant CD3+CD56+NKG2C+ clonotypes ranked among the top 10 CD8+ clonotypes.

In generating TCR beta cDNA, 5'RACE template switching with UMIs was used. TCRdb reprocessed the 5' RACE reads, keeping one entry per CDR3 protein, no DNA. Here the sample table reports hundreds of thousands of distinct CDR3 sequences. The CDR3 loop spans 15 amino acids. From germline, CDR1 is MGHRA and CDR2 YSYEKL. In regard to this clonotype: Antigen specificity is unknown.

Sequencing was done on a sample of blood T cells: a sorted CD56 or NKG2C T cell subset, CD4+ or CD8+ T cells, or bulk PBMC T cells (not recorded which). V and J are TRBV4-1 and TRBJ2-2; TCRdb indicates TRBD2, and absent DNA this call remains unverified. The sequence came from a man aged 18 to 29 in good health. The CDR3 protein is CASSQVAGSTGELFF.